This T cell receptor beta chain appears in the sequencing data of a study of CD8 T cells in ankylosing spondylitis. General study points: A TCR beta motif of eight highly homologous variants appeared characteristic of ankylosing spondylitis blood. Significant enrichment of disease-linked clones was reportedly seen in matched ankylosing spondylitis synovial fluid. Reactive arthritis synovial fluid and blood previously showed some of these motif variants.

The TCR beta libraries were generated through quantitative 5'-RACE incorporating molecular barcodes. A single record per CDR3 protein comes from TCRdb applying MiXCR to the 5' RACE reads. The profile shows 50,000 to 60,000 distinct CDR3 sequences, less than 8.5% of them singletons. Germline CDR1 is SGHDT and CDR2 is YYEEEE. Trimming took 3 bases from V and 4 from J, leaving 13 bases between them. The CDR3 contains 15 residues. At least ten counts were recorded for this clonotype. Antigen unknown. Sequenced input: blood, either unsorted or a sorted T cell fraction (not recorded which). The receptor's source is a female donor with ankylosing spondylitis or in good health (not recorded which). This chain connects TRBV5-6 to TRBJ2-2, with D tentatively TRBD1 (6 bases). The CDR3 protein is CASSSWGLGTGELFF. CDR3 in DNA: TGTGCCAGCAGCTCCTGGGGGCTAGGCACCGGGGAGCTGTTTTTT.